Listed here are 22 T cell receptor beta chains from one sample, sequenced in a study of cytomegalovirus exposure and HLA in healthy donors. The PCR ran on 60 Vbeta and 13 Jbeta primers. Some clones are missing from TCRdb's copy, which holds only in-frame ones; the method was immunoSEQ multiplex PCR. The table shows around 85,000 clones, with over 60% occurring only once. Sequenced sample: PBMCs. These TCRs come from a man aged 55 to 69 in good health and CMV-seronegative.

The chain joins TRBV4-1 to TRBJ1-1; D is uncertain. CDR1 and CDR2 (germline): MGHRA, YSYEKL. The CDR3 loop spans 16 amino acids. The V gene lost 1 base and the J gene lost 3 bases, with 15 bases spanning the gap. CDR3 DNA: TGCGCCAGCAGCCAAGTTGGGCGGGGATTTGACACTGAAGCTTTCTTT. Translation gives CASSQVGRGFDTEAFF.

V is TRBV4-1 and J is TRBJ1-2; the match to TRBD1 covers 10 bases. Germline CDR1 and CDR2: MGHRA and YSYEKL. With 4 bases clipped from V and 6 bases from J, the junction kept 20 bases outside the gene matches. The CDR3 is 19 residues long. Written as DNA, the CDR3 is TGCGCCAGCAGCCCCTACCACCCATCCCGAGGGACAGGGGTTGATGGCTACACCTTC. It specifies CASSPYHPSRGTGVDGYTF.

This sequence joins TRBV4-1 and TRBJ2-5; D may be TRBD1 (7 bases). The closer fit of TRBJ2-7 to the DNA end suggests the J call may be wrong. The germline gives CDR1 MGHRA, CDR2 YSYEKL. The CDR3 totals 15 residues. In nucleotides, the CDR3 is TGCGCCAGCAGCCACAGTTCAGGGGGGTCCTACGAGCAGTACTTC. Its protein is CASSHSSGGSYEQYF.

This clone was recorded a few times. The chain has TRBV25-1 and TRBJ1-1; TRBD1 matches 7 bases. Germline lookup yields CDR1 MGHDK and CDR2 SYGVNS. The CDR3 sequence is 13 residues long. Losses at the gene ends were 7 bases for V and 4 bases for J; bases not matched to a gene: 6. The DNA for the CDR3 is TGTGCCAGCATAGACAGGGTCGGCACTGAAGCTTTCTTT. It specifies CASIDRVGTEAFF. Filled out from reference TRBV25-1 and TRBJ1-1, the complete variable domain reads EADIYQTPRYLVIGTGKKITLECSQTMGHDKMYWYQQDPGMELHLIHYSYGVNSTEKGDLSSESTVSRIRTEHFPLTLESARPSHTSQYLCASIDRVGTEAFFGQGTRLTVV.

This rearrangement joins TRBV5-4 to TRBJ1-1; 7 nucleotides line up with TRBD1. Germline CDR1 reads SGHNT; CDR2 reads YYREEE (reference sequence). This CDR3 has 14 residues. Unmatched junction bases numbered 6, after V lost 6 bases and J lost 1 base. CDR3 DNA: TGTGCCAGCAAAAGGGGACAGACGAACACTGAAGCTTTCTTT. Its translation: CASKRGQTNTEAFF.

This chain uses TRBV12-5 with TRBJ2-5; 7 nucleotides match TRBD1. This CDR3 has 15 amino acids. The V gene end was trimmed by 4 bases and the J gene end by 5 bases; junction bases not matched to a gene: 10. Germline V lookup: CDR1 LGHNT, CDR2 FRNRAP. DNA for the CDR3: TGTGCTAGTGGTTCCTACAGGGGCCCCGTGGAGACCCAGTACTTC. It yields the protein CASGSYRGPVETQYF.

The chain carries TRBV19 and TRBJ2-1; 15 positions agree with TRBD2. V lost 5 bases to trimming and J lost 10 bases; unmatched junction nucleotides: 18. Germline V gene sequence: CDR1 LNHDA, CDR2 SQIVND (reference sequence). This CDR3 comprises 19 residues. CDR3 residues: CASSPWTSGGASLKTEQFF. In nucleotides, the CDR3 is TGTGCCAGTAGTCCTTGGACTAGCGGGGGGGCTTCCCTAAAGACAGAGCAGTTCTTC. Drawing the rest from reference TRBV19 and TRBJ2-1, the complete variable domain is DGGITQSPKYLFRKEGQNVTLSCEQNLNHDAMYWYRQDPGQGLRLIYYSQIVNDFQKGDIAEGYSVSREKKESFPLTVTSAQKNPTAFYLCASSPWTSGGASLKTEQFFGPGTRLTVL.

The rearrangement joins TRBV5-6 to TRBJ2-7; 7 nucleotides agree with TRBD1. Trimming took 1 base from V and 3 from J; bases not matched to a gene: 4. The CDR3 has 14 amino acids. Germline V gene lookup returns CDR1 SGHDT and CDR2 YYEEEE. The DNA for the CDR3 is TGTGCCAGCAGCTTGTATCACAGGGGCTACGAGCAGTACTTC. Protein product: CASSLYHRGYEQYF.

Turning to this clone: Compared with germline, one end of the junction differs, possibly owing to a read error. The CDR3 reads CVSSLVLLEETQYF. The CDR3 coding sequence is TGCGTCAGCAGCTTGGTCCTACTAGAAGAGACCCAGTACTTC. This chain uses TRBV5-1 with TRBJ2-5; a weak D match, TRBD2 (5 bases). The CDR3 length is 14 residues. CDR1 and CDR2 (germline): SGHRS, YFSETQ.

This rearrangement joins TRBV29-1 to TRBJ2-1; a weak D match, TRBD2 (5 bases). The ends were cut back, 5 bases at V and 6 bases at J, with 11 bases in the middle. CDR3 size: 12 residues. Germline lookup yields CDR1 SQVTM and CDR2 ANQGSEA. In DNA form, the CDR3 reads TGCAGCGTTCGACGGACTGCCAATGAGCAGTTCTTC. Protein sequence: CSVRRTANEQFF.

The chain carries TRBV19 and TRBJ2-3; D may be TRBD2 (5 bases). The CDR3 is 16 residues long. Deletions cut 6 bases from V and 2 bases from J, with 18 bases between. In germline, CDR1 is LNHDA, CDR2 SQIVND (reference sequence). The CDR3 DNA reads TGTGCCAGTAGGCCATTCCGGGAATCTTCCACAGATACGCAGTATTTT. It translates to CASRPFRESSTDTQYF.

This clone was recorded a few times. This chain links TRBV18 with TRBJ2-5; 7 nucleotides match TRBD1. This CDR3 spans 14 amino acids. Looked up from germline, CDR1 is KGHSH and CDR2 is LQKENI. V gave up 3 bases and J gave up 3 bases; unmatched junction bases: 4. CDR3 in amino acids: CASSPLTGEETQYF. CDR3 DNA: TGTGCCAGCTCACCCCTTACAGGGGAAGAGACCCAGTACTTC. Filled out from reference TRBV18 and TRBJ2-5, the complete variable domain reads NAGVMQNPRHLVRRRGQEARLRCSPMKGHSHVYWYRQLPEEGLKFMVYLQKENIIDESGMPKERFSAEFPKEGPSILRIQQVVRGDSAAYFCASSPLTGEETQYFGPGTRLLVL.

The V and J genes are TRBV7-9 and TRBJ1-1, with 9 bases lining up with TRBD1. The CDR3 loop spans 16 amino acids. The V gene end was trimmed by 4 bases and the J gene end by 1 base; junction bases not matched to a gene: 7. Germline V CDR1 and CDR2: SEHNR, FQNEAQ (reference sequence). For the CDR3, the DNA is TGTGCCAGCAGCTCCACTACGACAGGGGGGAACACTGAAGCTTTCTTT. It codes for CASSSTTTGGNTEAFF.

The chain combines TRBV30 with TRBJ2-1; 10 nucleotides line up with TRBD2. CDR1 GTSNPN and CDR2 SVGIG come from the germline V gene (reference sequence). The CDR3 sequence is 15 residues long. V dropped 0 bases and J dropped 10; count of bases not matched to a gene: 9. The CDR3 reads CAWSVPAGGRGEQFF. DNA of the CDR3: TGTGCCTGGAGTGTACCAGCGGGGGGGCGGGGAGAGCAGTTCTTC.

The CDR3 sequence is CASSLLGGYEQYF. The CDR3 DNA is TGTGCCAGCAGTTTGTTGGGGGGCTACGAGCAGTACTTC. V usage is TRBV27 and J usage is TRBJ2-7; perhaps TRBD2 as D (6 bases). The germline CDR1 and CDR2 sequences are MNHEY and SMNVEV (reference sequence). This CDR3 contains 13 residues. Trimming left V 3 bases short and J 3 bases short, with 9 bases between.

The chain joins TRBV29-1 to TRBJ2-7; 8 nucleotides line up with TRBD2. This CDR3 is 16 amino acids long. The V and J ends lost 0 bases and 2 bases, in that order; junction bases with no gene match: 9. Germline lookup yields CDR1 SQVTM and CDR2 ANQGSEA. CDR3 amino acids: CSVEDYQAGAPYEQYF. The CDR3 nucleotides read TGCAGCGTTGAAGACTACCAAGCGGGGGCACCCTACGAGCAGTACTTC.

The chain combines TRBV5-4 with TRBJ2-7; 8 bases match TRBD1. Germline V gene sequence: CDR1 SGHNT, CDR2 YYREEE (reference sequence). V gave up 0 bases and J gave up 4 bases; unmatched junction bases: 3. The CDR3 covers 14 residues. The CDR3 spells CASSLGQGHYEQYF. In DNA, the CDR3 is TGTGCCAGCAGCTTGGGACAGGGGCATTACGAGCAGTACTTC.

As regards this clone: At one end, the junction sequence differs from germline, possibly due to a read error. The J gene is TRBJ2-5, the V gene TRBV7-7; D perhaps matches TRBD1 (6 bases). The CDR3 is 13 amino acids. The germline V gene has CDR1 SSHAT and CDR2 FNYEAQ (reference sequence). CDR3: CASSIDRQETQYF. In DNA form, the CDR3 reads TGTGCTAGCAGCATTGACAGGCAAGAGACCCAGTACTTC. The variable domain in full, with the rest retrieved from reference TRBV7-7 and TRBJ2-5, is GAGVSQSPRYKVTKRGQDVTLRCDPISSHATLYWYQQALGQGPEFLTYFNYEAQPDKSGLPSDRFSAERPEGSISTLTIQRTEQRDSAMYRCASSIDRQETQYFGPGTRLLVL.

The sample holds one count of this clone. The rearrangement uses TRBV6-5 and TRBJ1-2, with TRBD1 matching over 8 bases. This CDR3 is built from 16 residues. Germline V CDR1 and CDR2: MNHEY, SVGAGI. Trimming at V came to 2 bases and at J to 5 bases, leaving 10 bases not matched to a gene. The CDR3 region is CASSYLPGQGGYGYTF. For the CDR3, the DNA is TGTGCCAGCAGTTACCTCCCCGGACAGGGTGGATATGGCTACACCTTC.

V is TRBV9 and J is TRBJ2-5; 7 nucleotides line up with TRBD1. CDR1 is SGDLS, CDR2 YYNGEE, per germline. This CDR3 is built from 15 residues. Germline trimming cut 3 bases from V and 5 bases from J; bases unmatched to any gene: 10. CDR3 coding DNA: TGTGCCAGCAGCGCAGTACAGGGGACGGTGGAGACCCAGTACTTC. Translated: CASSAVQGTVETQYF.

J is TRBJ2-7 and V is TRBV5-5; D unclear. Germline CDR1 SGHKS, CDR2 YYEKEE (reference sequence). The CDR3 length is 13 residues. The ends were cut back, 0 bases at V and 2 bases at J, with 6 bases in the middle. The DNA for the CDR3 is TGTGCCAGCAGCTTGGACAGTCCCTACGAGCAGTACTTC. Translation: CASSLDSPYEQYF.

This sequence joins TRBV2 and TRBJ2-3; 7 nucleotides line up with TRBD2. The CDR3 consists of 15 residues. CDR1 SNHLY and CDR2 FYNNEI come from the germline V gene. Unmatched junction bases numbered 4, after V lost 3 bases and J lost 1 base. The CDR3 loop is CASSDGSGGTDTQYF. Written as DNA, the CDR3 is TGTGCCAGCAGTGATGGGAGCGGGGGCACAGATACGCAGTATTTT.